Listed below are T cell receptor beta chains from one sample, sequenced in a study of CD8+CD57+ T cells in acquired aplastic anemia. Via MiXCR, TCRdb re-called the reads, giving one row per CDR3 protein. The profile shows 200,000 to 300,000 distinct CDR3 sequences, about 80% of them singletons. The sample comprised sorted CD4+, CD8+, or CD8+CD57+ T cells (not recorded which) from PBMCs. The receptors originated from a human donor with aplastic anemia. The CDR3 runs from the conserved cysteine through the conserved F or W. D genes are given only for firm matches. A row's size may be missing; if present it is once, few, many or a size class.

size	J	V	D	DNA	CDR3
once	TRBJ2-1	TRBV7-8	TRBD2	TGTGCCAGCAGCGAAGCGGGAGGCCCCGAGACGCAGTTC	CASSEAGGPETQF
-	TRBJ1-1	TRBV5-1	TRBD1	TGCGCCAGCAGCTTAGCCGGACAGGGGGACACTGAAGCTTTCTTT	CASSLAGQGDTEAFF
-	TRBJ1-1	TRBV7-8	-	TGTGCCAGCAGCTTGCCTCGTGGGCACACAGTTTCGAGGACTGAAGCTTTCTTT	CASSLPRGHTVSRTEAFF
-	TRBJ1-1	TRBV5-6	-	TGTGCCAGCGGCTTGGGGGGGGCGAACACTGAAGCTTTCTTT	CASGLGGANTEAFF
-	TRBJ2-3	TRBV19	TRBD2	TGTGCCAGTAGTATAGCTAGCGGGGGGGCGCATACGCAGTATTTT	CASSIASGGAHTQYF
-	TRBJ2-3	TRBV5-8	-	TGTGCCAGCGGGGACGGGCGGAGAGATACGCAGTATTTT	CASGDGRRDTQYF
-	TRBJ2-5	TRBV7-3	-	TGTGCCAGCAGCTTAGCCCACGGTACAAGGGAGGCGATCTACTTC	CASSLAHGTREAIYF
once	TRBJ1-6	TRBV9	-	TGTGCCAGCAGCGTAGGGGTGGCGAGAAATCAGCCCCTCCACTTT	CASSVGVARNQPLHF
-	TRBJ2-1	TRBV19	-	TGTGCCAGCAGTATAGCTAGAGAGGGCGACAATGAGCAGTTCTTC	CASSIAREGDNEQFF
-	TRBJ2-3	TRBV5-5	-	TGTGCCAGCAGCTTGGCGGGCTGGGCCGATACCGAGCATTTT	CASSLAGWADTEHF